This TCR beta chain was documented in a study of vaccination effects on CD4 cells after COVID-19. The culture ran for 10 days, and then CD4+ T cells were isolated. Germline V gives CDR1 GTSNPN, CDR2 SVGIG (reference sequence). The germline V and J ends were trimmed by 0 bases and 6 bases, with 14 bases remaining between them. This CDR3 region has 14 residues. Concerning this clone itself: The antigen remains unidentified.

Clones were read by immunoSEQ multiplex PCR, and TCRdb kept only the in-frame ones, dropping some. The top ten clones hold under 4% of a sample with around 30,000 clones, about 70% of them seen once. The specimen comprised CD4+ T cells from PBMCs cultured without peptide, sampled before COVID-19 vaccination. The sequence was collected from a human donor who received a COVID-19 vaccine. The chain is built from TRBV30 and TRBJ1-1; D is unclear. The CDR3 loop is CAWSVRAVSAEAFF. The CDR3 DNA reads as TGTGCCTGGAGTGTAAGAGCCGTTAGCGCTGAAGCTTTCTTT. Full variable domain (rest looked up from reference TRBV30 and TRBJ1-1): SQTIHQWPATLVQPVGSPLSLECTVEGTSNPNLYWYRQAAGRGLQLLFYSVGIGQISSEVPQNLSASRPQDRQFILSSKKLLLSDSGFYLCAWSVRAVSAEAFFGQGTRLTVV.